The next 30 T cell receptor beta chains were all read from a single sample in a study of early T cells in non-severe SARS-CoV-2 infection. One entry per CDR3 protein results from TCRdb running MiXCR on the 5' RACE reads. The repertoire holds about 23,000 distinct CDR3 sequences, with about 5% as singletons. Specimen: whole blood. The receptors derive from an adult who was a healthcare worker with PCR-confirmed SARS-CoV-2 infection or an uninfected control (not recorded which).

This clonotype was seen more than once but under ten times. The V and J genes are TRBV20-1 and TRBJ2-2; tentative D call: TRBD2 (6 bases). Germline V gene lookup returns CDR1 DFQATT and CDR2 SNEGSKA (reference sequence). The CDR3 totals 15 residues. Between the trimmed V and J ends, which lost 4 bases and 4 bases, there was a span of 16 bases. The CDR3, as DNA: TGCAGTGCTACGGCCGGGGGTACGGGCACCGGGGAGCTGTTTTTT. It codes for CSATAGGTGTGELFF.

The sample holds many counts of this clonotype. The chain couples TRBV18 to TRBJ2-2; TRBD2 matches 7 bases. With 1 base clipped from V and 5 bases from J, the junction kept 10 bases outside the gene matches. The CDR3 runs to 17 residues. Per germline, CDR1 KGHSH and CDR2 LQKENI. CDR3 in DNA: TGTGCCAGCTCACCACGACTTTTGGACGGGGGGACCGGGGAGCTGTTTTTT. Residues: CASSPRLLDGGTGELFF.

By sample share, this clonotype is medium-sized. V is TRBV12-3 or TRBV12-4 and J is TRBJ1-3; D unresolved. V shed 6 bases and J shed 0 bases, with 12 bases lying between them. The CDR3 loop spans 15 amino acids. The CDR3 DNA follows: TGTGCCAGCAGCTTCGGACTGACCTCTGGAAACACCATATATTTT. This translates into CASSFGLTSGNTIYF.

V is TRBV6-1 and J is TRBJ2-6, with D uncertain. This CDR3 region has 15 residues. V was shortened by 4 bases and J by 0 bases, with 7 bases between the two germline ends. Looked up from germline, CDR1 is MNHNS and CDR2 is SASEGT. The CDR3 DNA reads TGTGCCAGCAGTGTAACCCTCTCTGGGGCCAACGTCCTGACTTTC. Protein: CASSVTLSGANVLTF.

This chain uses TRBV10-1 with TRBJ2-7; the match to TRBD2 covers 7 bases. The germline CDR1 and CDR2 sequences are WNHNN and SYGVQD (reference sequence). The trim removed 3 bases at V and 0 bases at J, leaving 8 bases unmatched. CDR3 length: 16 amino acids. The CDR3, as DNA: TGCGCCAGCAGTGATAAAGGGACTACCAGCTCCTACGAGCAGTACTTC. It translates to CASSDKGTTSSYEQYF.

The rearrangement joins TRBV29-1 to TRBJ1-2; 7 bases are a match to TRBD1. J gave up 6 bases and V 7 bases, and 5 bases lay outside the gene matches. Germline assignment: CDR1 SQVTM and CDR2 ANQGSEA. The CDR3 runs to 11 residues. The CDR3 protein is CSARQGNGYTF. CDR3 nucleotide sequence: TGCAGCGCACGACAGGGAAATGGCTACACCTTC.

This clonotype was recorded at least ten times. The CDR3 protein is CASSYLAGFAYEQYF. In DNA, the CDR3 is TGTGCCAGCAGTTATCTAGCGGGGTTTGCCTACGAGCAGTACTTC. The rearrangement joins TRBV6-2 or TRBV6-3 to TRBJ2-7, with TRBD2 matching 9 bases. J gave up 2 bases and V 3 bases, and 5 bases lay outside the gene matches. CDR1 and CDR2 from the germline V gene are MNHEY and SVGEGT. The CDR3 totals 15 residues.

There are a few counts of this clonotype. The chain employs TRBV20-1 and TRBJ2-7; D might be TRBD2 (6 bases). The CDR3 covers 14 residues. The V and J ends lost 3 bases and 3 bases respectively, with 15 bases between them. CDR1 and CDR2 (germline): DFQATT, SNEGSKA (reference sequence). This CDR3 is CSASRDSGIYEQYF. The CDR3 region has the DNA TGCAGTGCTAGCAGGGACTCGGGAATCTACGAGCAGTACTTC.

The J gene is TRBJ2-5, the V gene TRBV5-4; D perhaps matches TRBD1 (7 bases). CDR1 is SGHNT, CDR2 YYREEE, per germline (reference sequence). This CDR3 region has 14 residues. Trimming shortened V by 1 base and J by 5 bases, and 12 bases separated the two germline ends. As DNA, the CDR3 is TGTGCCAGCAGCTTGAAGGGGGCGGGGGAGACCCAGTACTTC. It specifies CASSLKGAGETQYF.

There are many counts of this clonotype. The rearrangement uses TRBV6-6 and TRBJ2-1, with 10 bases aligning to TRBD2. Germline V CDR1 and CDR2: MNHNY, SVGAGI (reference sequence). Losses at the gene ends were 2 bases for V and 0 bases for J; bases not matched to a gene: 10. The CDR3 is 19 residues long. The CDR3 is CASSYPLAGDTSSYNEQFF. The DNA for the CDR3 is TGTGCCAGCAGTTACCCTCTAGCGGGGGACACGAGCTCCTACAATGAGCAGTTCTTC.

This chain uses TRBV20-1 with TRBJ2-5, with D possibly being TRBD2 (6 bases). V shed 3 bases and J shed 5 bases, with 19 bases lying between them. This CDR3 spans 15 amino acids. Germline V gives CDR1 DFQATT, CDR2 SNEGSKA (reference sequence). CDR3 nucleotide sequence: TGCAGTGCTAGGCGCCGGGACTTCGGGATCGAGACCCAGTACTTC. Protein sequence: CSARRRDFGIETQYF.

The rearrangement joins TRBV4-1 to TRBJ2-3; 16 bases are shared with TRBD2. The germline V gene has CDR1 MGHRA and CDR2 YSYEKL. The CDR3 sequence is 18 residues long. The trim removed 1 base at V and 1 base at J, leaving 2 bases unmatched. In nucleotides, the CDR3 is TGCGCCAGCAGCCAAGCCGGGACTAGCGGGGGGGGCACAGATACGCAGTATTTT. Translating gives CASSQAGTSGGGTDTQYF.

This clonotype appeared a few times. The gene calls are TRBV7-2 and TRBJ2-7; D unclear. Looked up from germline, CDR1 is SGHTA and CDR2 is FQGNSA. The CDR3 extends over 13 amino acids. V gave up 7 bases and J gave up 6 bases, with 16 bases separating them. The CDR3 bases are TGTGCCAGCAAAGCGAGGTGGGTTGGCGAGCAGTACTTC. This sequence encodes CASKARWVGEQYF.

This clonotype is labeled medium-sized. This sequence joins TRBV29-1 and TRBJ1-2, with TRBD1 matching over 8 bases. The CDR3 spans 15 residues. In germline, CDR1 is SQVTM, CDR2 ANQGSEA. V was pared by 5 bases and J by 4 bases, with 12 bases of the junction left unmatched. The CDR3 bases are TGCAGCGTTCGGACCGCAGGGGGCACTCCCTATGGCTACACCTTC. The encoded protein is CSVRTAGGTPYGYTF.

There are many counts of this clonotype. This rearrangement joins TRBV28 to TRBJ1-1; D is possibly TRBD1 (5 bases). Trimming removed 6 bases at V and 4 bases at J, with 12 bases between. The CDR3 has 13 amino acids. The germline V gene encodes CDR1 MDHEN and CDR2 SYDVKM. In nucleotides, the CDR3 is TGTGCCAGCAGCCAGGGCCCGATCACTGAAGCTTTCTTT. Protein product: CASSQGPITEAFF.

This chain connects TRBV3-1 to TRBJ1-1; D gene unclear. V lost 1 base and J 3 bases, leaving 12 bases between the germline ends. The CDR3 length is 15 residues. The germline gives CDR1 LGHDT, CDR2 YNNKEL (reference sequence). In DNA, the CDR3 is TGTGCCAGCAGCCAAGGTAAAGGGAGGTACACTGAAGCTTTCTTT. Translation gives CASSQGKGRYTEAFF.

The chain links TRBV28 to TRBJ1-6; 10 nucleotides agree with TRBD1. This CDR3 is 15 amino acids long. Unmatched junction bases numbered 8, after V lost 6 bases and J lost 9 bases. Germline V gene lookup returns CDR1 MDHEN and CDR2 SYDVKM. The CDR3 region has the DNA TGTGCCAGCAGGACTACCGGGACAGGGGTTTCACCCCTCCACTTT. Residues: CASRTTGTGVSPLHF.

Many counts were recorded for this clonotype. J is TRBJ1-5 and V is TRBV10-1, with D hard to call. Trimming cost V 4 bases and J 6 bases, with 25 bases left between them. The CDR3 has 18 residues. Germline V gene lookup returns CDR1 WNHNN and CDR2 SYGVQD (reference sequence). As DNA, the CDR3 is TGCGCCAGCAGTGTTCCCAATGACGAAGGGCTAGCGCGTCAGCCCCAGCATTTT. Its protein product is CASSVPNDEGLARQPQHF.

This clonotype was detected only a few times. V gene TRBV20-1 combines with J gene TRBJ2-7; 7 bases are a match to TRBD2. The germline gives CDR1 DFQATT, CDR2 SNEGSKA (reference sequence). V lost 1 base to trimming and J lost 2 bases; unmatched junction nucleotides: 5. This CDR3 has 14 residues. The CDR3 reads CSARADGGTYEQYF. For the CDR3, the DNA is TGCAGTGCTAGAGCGGACGGGGGGACCTACGAGCAGTACTTC.

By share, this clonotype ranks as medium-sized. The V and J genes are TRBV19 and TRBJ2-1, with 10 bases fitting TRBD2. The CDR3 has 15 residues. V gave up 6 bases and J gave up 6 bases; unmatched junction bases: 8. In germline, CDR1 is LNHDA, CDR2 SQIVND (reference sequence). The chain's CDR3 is CASRILAGALNEQFF. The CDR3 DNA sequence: TGTGCCAGTAGGATTCTAGCGGGGGCCCTCAATGAGCAGTTCTTC.

CDR3 nucleotide sequence: TGCAGCGGAGCAACCTCCTACGAGCAGTACTTC. It codes for CSGATSYEQYF. This chain links TRBV29-1 with TRBJ2-7; the D is unclear. Germline CDR1 is SQVTM and CDR2 is ANQGSEA. V was trimmed by 7 bases and J by 0 bases, leaving 7 bases between them. There are 11 residues in the CDR3.

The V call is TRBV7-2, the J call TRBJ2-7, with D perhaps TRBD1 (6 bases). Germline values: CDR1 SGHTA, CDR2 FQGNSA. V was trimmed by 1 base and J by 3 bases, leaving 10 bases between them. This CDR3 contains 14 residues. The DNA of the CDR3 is TGTGCCAGCAGCTTAGAACAGGGTGGCTACGAGCAGTACTTC. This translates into CASSLEQGGYEQYF.

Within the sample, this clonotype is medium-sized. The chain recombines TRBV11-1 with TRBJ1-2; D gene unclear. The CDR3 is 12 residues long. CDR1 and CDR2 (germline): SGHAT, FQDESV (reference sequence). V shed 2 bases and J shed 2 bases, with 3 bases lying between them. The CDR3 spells CASSLRNYGYTF. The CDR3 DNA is TGTGCCAGCAGCTTAAGGAACTATGGCTACACCTTC.

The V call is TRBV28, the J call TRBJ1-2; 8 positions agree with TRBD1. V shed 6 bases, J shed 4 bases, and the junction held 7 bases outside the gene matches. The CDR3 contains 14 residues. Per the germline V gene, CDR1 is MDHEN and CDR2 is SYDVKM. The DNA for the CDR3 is TGTGCCAGCAGAGTAACAGGGGGTATCTATGGCTACACCTTC. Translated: CASRVTGGIYGYTF.

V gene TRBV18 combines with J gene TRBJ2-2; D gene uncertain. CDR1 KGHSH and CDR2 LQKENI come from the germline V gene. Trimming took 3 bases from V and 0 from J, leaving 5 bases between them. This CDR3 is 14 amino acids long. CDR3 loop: CASSPDTNTGELFF. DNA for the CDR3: TGTGCCAGCTCACCCGACACGAACACCGGGGAGCTGTTTTTT.

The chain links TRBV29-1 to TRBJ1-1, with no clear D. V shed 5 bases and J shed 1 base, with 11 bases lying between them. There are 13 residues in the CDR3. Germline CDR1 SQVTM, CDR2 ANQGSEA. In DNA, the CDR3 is TGCAGCGTTTCCCGGAGACCGAACACTGAAGCTTTCTTT. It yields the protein CSVSRRPNTEAFF.

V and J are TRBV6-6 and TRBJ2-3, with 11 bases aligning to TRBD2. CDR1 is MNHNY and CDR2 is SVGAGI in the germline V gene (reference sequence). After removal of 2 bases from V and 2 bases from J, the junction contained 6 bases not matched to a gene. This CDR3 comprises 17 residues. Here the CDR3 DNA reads TGTGCCAGCAGTTACGGGGCTAGCGGGGGGCTCACAGATACGCAGTATTTT. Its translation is CASSYGASGGLTDTQYF.

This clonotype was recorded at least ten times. This chain's CDR3 is CASSQETGGYNEQFF. The CDR3 DNA follows: TGCGCCAGCAGCCAAGAAACGGGGGGGTACAATGAGCAGTTCTTC. This chain connects TRBV4-3 to TRBJ2-1, with 8 bases aligning to TRBD2. V gave up 0 bases and J gave up 4 bases; unmatched junction bases: 2. Germline-derived CDR1 and CDR2 are LGHNA and YSLEER. The CDR3 is 15 amino acids.

DNA of the CDR3: TGTGCCAGCAGTTACGGCCGGGGGGAGCAGTACTTC. This codes for CASSYGRGEQYF. The rearrangement uses TRBV6-6 and TRBJ2-7; possible D gene TRBD2, 6 bases. The V gene's germline CDR1 is MNHNY and CDR2 SVGAGI (reference sequence). V gave up 2 bases and J gave up 7 bases, with 9 bases separating them. CDR3 length: 12 amino acids.

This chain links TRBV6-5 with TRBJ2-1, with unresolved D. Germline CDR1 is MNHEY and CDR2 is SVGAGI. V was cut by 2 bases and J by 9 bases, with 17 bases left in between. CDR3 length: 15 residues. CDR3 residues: CASSYTTAADTEQFF. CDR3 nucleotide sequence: TGTGCCAGCAGTTACACTACCGCAGCCGATACTGAGCAGTTCTTC.